What follows are 6 T cell receptor beta chains derived from one specimen sequenced in a study of blood T cell repertoires in COVID-19. Repertoires were generated with immunoSEQ multiplex PCR, while TCRdb's copy carries only in-frame clones and drops some. Here the sample spans 210,000 or so clones, 75% to 85% being singletons. Source material: peripheral blood. Every receptor here comes from a young woman with COVID-19, enrolled during active disease.

This chain uses TRBV2 with TRBJ2-3; the D gene is possibly TRBD2 (6 bases). CDR1 is SNHLY and CDR2 is FYNNEI in the germline V gene. With 2 bases removed from V and 4 bases from J, the gap between germline ends came to 7 bases. This CDR3 is 13 amino acids long. In DNA form, the CDR3 reads TGTGCCAGCAGTGAAAGGGAGGCAGATACGCAGTATTTT. It codes for CASSEREADTQYF.

This clone occurred once. V usage is TRBV7-3 and J usage is TRBJ2-6; possibly TRBD2 for D (5 bases). CDR1 is SGHTA and CDR2 is FQGTGA in the germline V gene. Trimming stripped 5 bases from V and 1 base from J, with 9 bases between. The CDR3 is made up of 15 amino acids. The CDR3 DNA reads TGTGCCAGCAGCCTTCCGGGGTCTGGGGCCAACGTCCTGACTTTC. Its translation: CASSLPGSGANVLTF.

The chain couples TRBV5-4 to TRBJ2-1; the D gene is possibly TRBD2 (5 bases). CDR3 length equals 16 residues. Germline-derived CDR1 and CDR2 are SGHNT and YYREEE (reference sequence). Trimming stripped 5 bases from V and 1 base from J, with 16 bases between. The CDR3 bases are TGTGCCAGCAGTTCCCCTAGCTCCTCATCCTACAATGAGCAGTTCTTC. Amino acids: CASSSPSSSSYNEQFF.

The V call is TRBV7-2, the J call TRBJ1-1; D gene ambiguous. Per germline, CDR1 SGHTA and CDR2 FQGNSA. CDR3 length: 15 residues. V lost 5 bases, J lost 11 bases, and 24 bases lay in between. The CDR3: CASSLEWASQGTAFF. The CDR3 coding sequence is TGTGCCAGCAGCCTTGAATGGGCCTCCCAAGGAACCGCTTTCTTT. Filled out from reference TRBV7-2 and TRBJ1-1, the complete variable domain reads GAGVSQSPSNKVTEKGKDVELRCDPISGHTALYWYRQSLGQGLEFLIYFQGNSAPDKSGLPSDRFSAERTGGSVSTLTIQRTQQEDSAVYLCASSLEWASQGTAFFGQGTRLTVV.

This chain joins TRBV15 and TRBJ1-1, with a possible D match to TRBD1 (5 bases). Germline assignment: CDR1 LNHNV and CDR2 YYDKDF (reference sequence). This CDR3 is 18 amino acids long. V dropped 1 base and J dropped 3 bases, with 21 bases sitting between them. The CDR3 loop is CATSRAPPGGEGYTEAFF. The DNA of the CDR3 is TGTGCCACCAGCAGAGCCCCCCCGGGAGGGGAGGGGTACACTGAAGCTTTCTTT.

The J gene is TRBJ1-2, the V gene TRBV3-1 (or the pseudogene TRBV3-2); D may be TRBD1 (5 bases). This CDR3 region has 13 residues. Trimming removed 4 bases at V and 4 bases at J, with 10 bases between. The germline CDR1 and CDR2 sequences are LGHDT and YNNKEL (reference sequence). The CDR3 protein is CASSPNGGYGYTF. CDR3 nucleotides: TGTGCCAGCAGCCCGAACGGGGGCTATGGCTACACCTTC.